This T cell receptor beta chain emerged from a study of blood T cells in healthy people across ages. Germline assignment: CDR1 MDHEN and CDR2 SYDVKM. Trimming removed 10 bases at V and 2 bases at J, with 12 bases between. The CDR3 runs to 12 residues. A second PCR, run for about 7 to 11 cycles, used a sample-barcoded 5' primer plus a J-beta primer mix. TCRdb analysed the 5' RACE reads with MiXCR anew, one entry per CDR3 protein. Altogether fewer than 2,000,000 distinct CDR3 sequences are present, 30% to 40% being singletons, with the ten largest covering about 11%. This clonotype was seen at least ten times.

The chain employs TRBV28 and TRBJ2-7; possibly TRBD1 or TRBD2 for D (6 bases each). The sequence was obtained from a woman in her twenties or thirties in good health. The sequenced material came from blood. The CDR3 sequence is CATTGAPYEQYF. CDR3 nucleotides: TGTGCCACGACGGGGGCCCCCTACGAGCAGTACTTC. Looking up the rest from reference TRBV28 and TRBJ2-7 gives the full variable domain: DVKVTQSSRYLVKRTGEKVFLECVQDMDHENMFWYRQDPGLGLRLIYFSYDVKMKEKGDIPEGYSVSREKKERFSLILESASTNQTSMYLCATTGAPYEQYFGPGTRLTVT.